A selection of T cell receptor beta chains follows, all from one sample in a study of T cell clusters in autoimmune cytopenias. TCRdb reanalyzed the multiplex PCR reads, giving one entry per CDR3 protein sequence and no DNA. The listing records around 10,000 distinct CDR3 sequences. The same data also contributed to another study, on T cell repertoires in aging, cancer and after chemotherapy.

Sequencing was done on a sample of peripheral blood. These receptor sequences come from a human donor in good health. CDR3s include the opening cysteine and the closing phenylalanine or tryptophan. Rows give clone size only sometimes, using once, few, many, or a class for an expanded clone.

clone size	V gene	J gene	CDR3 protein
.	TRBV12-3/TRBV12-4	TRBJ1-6	CASSLMEGGNSPLHF
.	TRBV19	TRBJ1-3	CASRPDRGQPGNTIYF
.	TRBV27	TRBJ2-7	CASSLGLYSYEQYF
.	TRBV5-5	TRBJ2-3	CASSPRVGTDTQYF
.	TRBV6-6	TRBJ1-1	CASSYLEVRTNTEAFF
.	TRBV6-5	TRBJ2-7	CASSRTSGGPGSYEQYF
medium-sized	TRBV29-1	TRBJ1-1	CSVAAGMNTEAFF
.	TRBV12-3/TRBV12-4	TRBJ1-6	CASREGGGEGYNSPLHF
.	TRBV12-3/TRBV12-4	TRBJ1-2	CASSRWDRYGYTF
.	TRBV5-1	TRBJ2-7	CASRPEGASYEQYF
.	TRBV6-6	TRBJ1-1	CASSLQGARTEAFF
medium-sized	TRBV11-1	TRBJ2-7	CASRDPYPPPLYEQYF
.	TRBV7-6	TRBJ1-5	CASSADSYQPQHF
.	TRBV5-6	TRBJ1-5	CASSELEGYQPQHF
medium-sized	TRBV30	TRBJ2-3	CAWSRDHQSTDTQYF
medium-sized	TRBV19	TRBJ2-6	CASGPGQGASGANVLTF